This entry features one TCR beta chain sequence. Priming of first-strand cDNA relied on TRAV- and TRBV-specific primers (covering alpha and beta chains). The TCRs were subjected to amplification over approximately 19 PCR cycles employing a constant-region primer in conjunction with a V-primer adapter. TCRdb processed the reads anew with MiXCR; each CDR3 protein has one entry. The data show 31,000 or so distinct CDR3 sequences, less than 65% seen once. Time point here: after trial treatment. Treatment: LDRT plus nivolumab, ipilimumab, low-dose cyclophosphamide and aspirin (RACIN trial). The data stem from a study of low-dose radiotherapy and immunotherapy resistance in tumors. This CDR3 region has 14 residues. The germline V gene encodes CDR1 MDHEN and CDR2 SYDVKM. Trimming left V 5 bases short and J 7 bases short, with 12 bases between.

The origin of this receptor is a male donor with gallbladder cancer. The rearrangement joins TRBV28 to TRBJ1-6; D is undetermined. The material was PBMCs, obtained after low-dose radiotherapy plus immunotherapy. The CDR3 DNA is TGTGCCAGCAGTGACGGGGTATTGAATTCACCCCTCCACTTT. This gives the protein CASSDGVLNSPLHF.